These T cell receptor beta chains were read from a single sample in a study of beta chain features in type 1 diabetes. This table comes from immunoSEQ multiplex PCR, and its TCRdb copy is limited to in-frame clones, with some not included. The sample holds some 160,000 clones; 6.5% to 8.5% are singletons and the top ten take over 0.45%. The specimen was central memory CD4+ T cells from blood. All receptors derive from a woman aged 18-30 years with type 1 diabetes. Each CDR3 is given with its conserved first and last residue. Each record gives: V gene, clone size, CDR3 length, J gene, D gene, CDR3 DNA, CDR3 protein. D genes are given only for firm matches. Clone size is stated in some rows and not others, as once, few, many or a class when expanded.

>TRBV4-3|NA|18|TRBJ2-1|TRBD2
TGCGCCAGCAGCCAAGGGACTAGCGGGCCTAGCTCCTACAATGAGCAGTTCTTC
CASSQGTSGPSSYNEQFF
>TRBV28|NA|13|TRBJ2-3|TRBD1
TGTGCCAGCAGTCGGGACAGCGCTGATACGCAGTATTTT
CASSRDSADTQYF
>TRBV6-5|NA|16|TRBJ1-6|NA
TGTGCCAGCAGTTCAGACACGAGCTCCTATAATTCACCCCTCCACTTT
CASSSDTSSYNSPLHF
>TRBV10-3|few|12|TRBJ1-2|NA
TGTGCCATCAGTGACACAACAGGAGGCTACACCTTC
CAISDTTGGYTF
>TRBV28|few|13|TRBJ1-2|NA
TGTGCCAGCCGCCTACCAACGGACTATGGCTACACCTTC
CASRLPTDYGYTF
>TRBV7-9|NA|14|TRBJ2-7|NA
TGTGCCAGCACCCCCCCGTCGGGGTTCTACGAGCAGTACTTC
CASTPPSGFYEQYF
>TRBV5-4|NA|15|TRBJ1-1|TRBD1
TGTGCCAGCAGCTCCCCGGGACAGGGTCACACTGAAGCTTTCTTT
CASSSPGQGHTEAFF
>TRBV5-1|few|17|TRBJ2-1|NA
TGCGCCAGCAGCCCAAATCCTTCAGGGGAGAACTACAATGAGCAGTTCTTC
CASSPNPSGENYNEQFF
>TRBV9|NA|15|TRBJ1-4|NA
TGTGCCAGCAGCGTAGCAGGGGATACTAATGAAAAACTGTTTTTT
CASSVAGDTNEKLFF
>TRBV7-2|NA|16|TRBJ2-3|TRBD1
TGTGCCAGCAGCTCCCCGGGACAGCCAATCACAGATACGCAGTATTTT
CASSSPGQPITDTQYF
>TRBV7-8|NA|14|TRBJ2-7|NA
TGTGCCAGCAGCCCCCCCGCAGGCTCCTACGAGCAGTACTTC
CASSPPAGSYEQYF
>TRBV7-9|NA|13|TRBJ2-7|NA
TGTGCCAGCAGCTCCACAGGGCGGTACGAGCAGTACTTC
CASSSTGRYEQYF
>TRBV7-9|NA|14|TRBJ1-1|NA
TGTGCCAGCAGCCTAGGACACCAGAACACTGAAGCTTTCTTT
CASSLGHQNTEAFF
>TRBV11-2|NA|15|TRBJ2-5|TRBD2
TGTGCCAGCAGACGACTAGCGTTGGGGGGGGAGACCCAGTACTTC
CASRRLALGGETQYF
>TRBV7-2|few|14|TRBJ1-2|NA
TGTGCCAGCAGCTTACCCCGGGGGGACTATGGCTACACCTTC
CASSLPRGDYGYTF
>TRBV5-1|NA|15|TRBJ1-4|NA
TGCGCCAGCAGCTTGTCGGAGGGTAGGCAAGAAAAACTGTTTTTT
CASSLSEGRQEKLFF
>TRBV6-5|NA|11|TRBJ2-1|NA
TGTGCCAGCAGCCAATTCCATGAGCAGTTCTTC
CASSQFHEQFF
>TRBV21-1|few|15|TRBJ2-5|NA
TGTGCCAGCAGCAAATCACGAACAGGACAAGAGACCCAGTACTTC
CASSKSRTGQETQYF
>TRBV5-1|NA|19|TRBJ2-3|TRBD2
TGCGCCAGCAGCTTATTGCCCGCGACTAGCGGGGGAAACACAGATACGCAGTATTTT
CASSLLPATSGGNTDTQYF
>TRBV18|few|13|TRBJ1-5|NA
TGTGCCAGCGTCCAGGGGACCAATCAGCCCCAGCATTTT
CASVQGTNQPQHF
>TRBV7-7|NA|15|TRBJ2-5|NA
TGTGCCAGCAGCTTTAGTCAGGGTGGGCAAGAGACCCAGTACTTC
CASSFSQGGQETQYF
>TRBV19|few|13|TRBJ1-5|NA
TGTGCCAGTAGTCAGATTAGCAATCAGCCCCAGCATTTT
CASSQISNQPQHF
>TRBV5-4|few|15|TRBJ2-7|NA
TGTGCCAGCAGCTCTCAGGGTGGCTACGGACACGAGCAGTACTTC
CASSSQGGYGHEQYF
>TRBV27|few|12|TRBJ1-1|TRBD1
TGTGCCAGCGGTAGACAGGGCACTGAAGCTTTCTTT
CASGRQGTEAFF
>TRBV6-5|few|14|TRBJ2-5|TRBD2
TGTGCCAGCTCAATCAGCGGGGGCGGAGAGACCCAGTACTTC
CASSISGGGETQYF
>TRBV9|NA|16|TRBJ2-7|TRBD1
TGTGCCAGCAGCGTAGGAGCCGGGACAGGGAACTACGAGCAGTACTTC
CASSVGAGTGNYEQYF
>TRBV28|NA|15|TRBJ2-7|NA
TGTGCCAGCAGTTCCGCCGCGGGGGCCGGCAACGAGCAGTACTTC
CASSSAAGAGNEQYF
>TRBV10-3|many|14|TRBJ2-5|NA
TGTGCCATCAGTGAGTCTAACAAGCAAGAGACCCAGTACTTC
CAISESNKQETQYF
>TRBV18|NA|14|TRBJ2-7|TRBD1
TGTGCCAGCTCATCGACAGGGTCTAGCTACGAGCAGTACTTC
CASSSTGSSYEQYF